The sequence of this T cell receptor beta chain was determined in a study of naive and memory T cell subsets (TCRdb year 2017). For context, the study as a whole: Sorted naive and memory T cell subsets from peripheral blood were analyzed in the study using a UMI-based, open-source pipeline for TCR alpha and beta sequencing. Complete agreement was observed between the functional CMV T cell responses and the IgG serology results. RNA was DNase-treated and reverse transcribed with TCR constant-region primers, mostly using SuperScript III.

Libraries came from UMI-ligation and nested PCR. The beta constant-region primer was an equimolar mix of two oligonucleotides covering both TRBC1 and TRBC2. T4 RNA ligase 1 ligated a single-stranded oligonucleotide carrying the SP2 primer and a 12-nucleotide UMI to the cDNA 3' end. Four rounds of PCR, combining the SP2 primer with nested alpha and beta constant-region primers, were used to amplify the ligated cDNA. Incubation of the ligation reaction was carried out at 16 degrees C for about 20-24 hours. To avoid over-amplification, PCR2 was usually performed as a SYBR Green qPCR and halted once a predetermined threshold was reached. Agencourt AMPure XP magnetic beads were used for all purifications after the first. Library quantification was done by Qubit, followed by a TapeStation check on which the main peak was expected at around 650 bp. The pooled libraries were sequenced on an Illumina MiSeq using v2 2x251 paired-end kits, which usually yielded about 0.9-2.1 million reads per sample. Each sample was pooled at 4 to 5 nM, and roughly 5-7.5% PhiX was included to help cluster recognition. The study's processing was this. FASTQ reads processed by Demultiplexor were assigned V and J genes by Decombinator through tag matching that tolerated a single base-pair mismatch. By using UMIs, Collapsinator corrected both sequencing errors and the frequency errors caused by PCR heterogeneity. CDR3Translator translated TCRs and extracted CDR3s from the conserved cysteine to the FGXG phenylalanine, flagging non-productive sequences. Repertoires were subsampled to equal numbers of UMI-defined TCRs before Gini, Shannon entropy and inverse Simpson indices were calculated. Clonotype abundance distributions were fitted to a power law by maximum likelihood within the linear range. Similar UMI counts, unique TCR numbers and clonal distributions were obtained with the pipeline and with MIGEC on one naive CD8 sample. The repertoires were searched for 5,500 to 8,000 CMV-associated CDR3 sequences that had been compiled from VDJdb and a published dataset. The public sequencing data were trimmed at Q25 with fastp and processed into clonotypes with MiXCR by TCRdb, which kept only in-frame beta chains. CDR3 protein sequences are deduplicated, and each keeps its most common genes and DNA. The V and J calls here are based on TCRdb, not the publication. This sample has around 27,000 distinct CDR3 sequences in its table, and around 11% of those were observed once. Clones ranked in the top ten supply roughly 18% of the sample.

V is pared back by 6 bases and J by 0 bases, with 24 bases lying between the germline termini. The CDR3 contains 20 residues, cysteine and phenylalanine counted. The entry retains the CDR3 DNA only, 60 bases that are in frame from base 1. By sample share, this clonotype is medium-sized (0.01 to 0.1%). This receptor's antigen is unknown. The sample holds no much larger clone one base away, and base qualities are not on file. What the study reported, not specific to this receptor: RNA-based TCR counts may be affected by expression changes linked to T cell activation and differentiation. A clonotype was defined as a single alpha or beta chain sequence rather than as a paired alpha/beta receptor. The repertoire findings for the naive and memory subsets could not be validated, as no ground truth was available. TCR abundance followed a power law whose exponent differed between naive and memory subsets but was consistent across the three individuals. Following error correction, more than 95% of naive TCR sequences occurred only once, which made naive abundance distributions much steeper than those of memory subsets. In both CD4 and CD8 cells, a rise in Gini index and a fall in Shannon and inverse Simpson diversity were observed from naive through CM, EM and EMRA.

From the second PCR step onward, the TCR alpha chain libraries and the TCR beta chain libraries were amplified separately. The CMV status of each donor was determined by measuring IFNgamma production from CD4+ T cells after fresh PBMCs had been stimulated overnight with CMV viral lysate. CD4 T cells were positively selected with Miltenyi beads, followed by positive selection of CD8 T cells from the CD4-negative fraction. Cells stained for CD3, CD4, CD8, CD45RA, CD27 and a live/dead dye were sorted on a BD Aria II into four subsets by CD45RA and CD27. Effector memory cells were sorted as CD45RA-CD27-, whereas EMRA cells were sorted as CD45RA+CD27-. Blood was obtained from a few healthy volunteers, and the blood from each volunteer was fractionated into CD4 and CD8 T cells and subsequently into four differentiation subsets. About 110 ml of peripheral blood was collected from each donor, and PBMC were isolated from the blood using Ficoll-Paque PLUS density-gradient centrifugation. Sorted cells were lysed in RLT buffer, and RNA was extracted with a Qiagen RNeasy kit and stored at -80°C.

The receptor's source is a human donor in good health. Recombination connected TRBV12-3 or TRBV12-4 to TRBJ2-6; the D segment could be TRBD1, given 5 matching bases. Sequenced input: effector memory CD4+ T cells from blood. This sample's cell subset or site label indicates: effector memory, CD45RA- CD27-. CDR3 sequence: CASSLRATFVGLSGANVLTF. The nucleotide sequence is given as TGTGCCAGCAGCCTCAGGGCGACATTCGTGGGGCTCTCTGGGGCCAACGTCCTGACTTTC.